This record looks at one T cell receptor beta chain sequence and its context. No antigen is known for it. Other DNA sequences in the sample encode the same CDR3. Germline V CDR1 and CDR2: LGHNA, YNFKEQ. The CDR3 spans 17 residues. After removal of 0 bases from V and 4 bases from J, the junction contained 11 bases not matched to a gene. PCR employed 60 Vbeta and 13 Jbeta primers. Profiling relied on immunoSEQ multiplex PCR, and the TCRdb table lists in-frame clones only, not all of them. In the table there are about 140,000 clones, around four fifths of which are singletons. The sample originates from a study of cytomegalovirus exposure and HLA in healthy donors. Study-wide findings and caveats: Upon later analysis, HLA-associated TCR beta chains proved more clonally expanded than other, equally common chains.

What was sequenced was PBMCs. The J gene is TRBJ2-7, the V gene TRBV4-2; 8 bases are a match to TRBD1. The sequence was obtained from a man aged 25 to 40 in good health. The CDR3 coding sequence is TGTGCCAGCAGCCAAGATTCGGCGACAGGGGCGAGGTACGAGCAGTACTTC. Translated, it gives CASSQDSATGARYEQYF.